This TCR beta chain was captured in a study of T cells after posttransplantation cyclophosphamide. Busulfan-fludarabine conditioning, marrow transplant, and cyclophosphamide on days +3 and +4 were administered. CDR1 is LNHNV and CDR2 is YYDKDF in the germline V gene (reference sequence). This CDR3 is built from 18 residues. Trimming at V came to 4 bases and at J to 3 bases, leaving 15 bases not matched to a gene. Clones were read by immunoSEQ multiplex PCR, and TCRdb kept only the in-frame ones, dropping some. The sample has around 10,000 clones, none seen only once. The sample holds many counts of this clone.

The V and J genes are TRBV15 and TRBJ2-7; 10 bases align to TRBD1. This clonotype was obtained from a female patient in her thirties or forties who received an allogeneic stem cell transplant from a related donor, was CMV-positive, and had no GVHD. The graft donor may account for some of the T cells. Material: PBMCs, obtained after allogeneic stem cell transplant with posttransplant cyclophosphamide. Here the CDR3 reads CATSNQQDRGRPFYEQYF. CDR3 nucleotides: TGTGCCACCAGCAATCAACAAGACAGGGGGCGCCCATTCTACGAGCAGTACTTC.